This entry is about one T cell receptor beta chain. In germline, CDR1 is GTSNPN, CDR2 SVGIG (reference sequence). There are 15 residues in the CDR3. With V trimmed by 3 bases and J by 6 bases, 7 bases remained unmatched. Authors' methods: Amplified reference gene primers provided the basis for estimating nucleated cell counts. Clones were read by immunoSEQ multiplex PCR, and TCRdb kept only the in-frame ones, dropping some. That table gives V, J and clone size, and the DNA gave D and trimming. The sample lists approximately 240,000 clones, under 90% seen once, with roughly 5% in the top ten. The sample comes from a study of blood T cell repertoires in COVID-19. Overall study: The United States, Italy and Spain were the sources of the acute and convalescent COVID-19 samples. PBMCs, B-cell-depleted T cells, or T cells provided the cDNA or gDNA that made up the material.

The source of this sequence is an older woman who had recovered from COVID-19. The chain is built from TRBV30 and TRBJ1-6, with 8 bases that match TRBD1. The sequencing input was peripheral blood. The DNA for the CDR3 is TGTGCCTGGAGCACTGGACAGGGCGGTAATTCACCCCTCCACTTT. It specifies CAWSTGQGGNSPLHF.